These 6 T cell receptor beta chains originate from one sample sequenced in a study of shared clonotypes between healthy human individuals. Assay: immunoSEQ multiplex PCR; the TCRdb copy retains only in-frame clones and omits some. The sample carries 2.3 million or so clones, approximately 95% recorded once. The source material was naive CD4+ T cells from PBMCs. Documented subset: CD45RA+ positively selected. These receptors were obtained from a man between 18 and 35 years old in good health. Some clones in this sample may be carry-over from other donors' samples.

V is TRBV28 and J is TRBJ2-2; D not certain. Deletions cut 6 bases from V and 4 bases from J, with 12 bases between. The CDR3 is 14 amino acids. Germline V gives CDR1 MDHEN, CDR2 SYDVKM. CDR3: CASSNNRGTGELFF. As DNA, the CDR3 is TGTGCCAGCAGCAATAATAGAGGCACCGGGGAGCTGTTTTTT.

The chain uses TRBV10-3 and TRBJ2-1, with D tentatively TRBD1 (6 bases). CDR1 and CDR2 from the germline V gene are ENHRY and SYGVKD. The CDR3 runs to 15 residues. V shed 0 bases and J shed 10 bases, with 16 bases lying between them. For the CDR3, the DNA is TGTGCCATCAGTGAGTCGGGACAACGAATAGCCGAGCAGTTCTTC. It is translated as CAISESGQRIAEQFF.

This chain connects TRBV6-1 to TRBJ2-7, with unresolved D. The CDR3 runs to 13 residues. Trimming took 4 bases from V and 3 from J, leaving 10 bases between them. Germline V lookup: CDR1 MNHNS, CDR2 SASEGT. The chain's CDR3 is CASSALSVYEQYF. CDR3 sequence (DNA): TGTGCCAGCAGTGCCCTATCGGTCTACGAGCAGTACTTC.

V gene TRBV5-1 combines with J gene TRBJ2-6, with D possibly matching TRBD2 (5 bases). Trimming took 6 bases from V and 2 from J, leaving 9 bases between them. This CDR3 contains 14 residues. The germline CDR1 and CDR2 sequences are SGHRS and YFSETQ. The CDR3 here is CASNEGAGANVLTF. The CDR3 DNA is TGCGCCAGCAATGAGGGAGCTGGGGCCAACGTCCTGACTTTC.

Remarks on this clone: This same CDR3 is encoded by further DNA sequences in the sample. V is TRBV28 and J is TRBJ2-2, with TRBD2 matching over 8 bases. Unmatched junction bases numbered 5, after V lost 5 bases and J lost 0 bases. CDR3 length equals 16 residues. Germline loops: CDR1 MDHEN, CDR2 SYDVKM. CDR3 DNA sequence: TGTGCCAGCAGTCCCCCGGGACTAGCGAACACCGGGGAGCTGTTTTTT. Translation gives CASSPPGLANTGELFF.

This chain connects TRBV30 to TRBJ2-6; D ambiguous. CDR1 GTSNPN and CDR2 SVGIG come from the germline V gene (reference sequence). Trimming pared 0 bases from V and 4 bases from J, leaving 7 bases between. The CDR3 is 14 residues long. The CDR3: CAWSVRSGANVLTF. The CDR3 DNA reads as TGTGCCTGGAGTGTCCGCTCCGGGGCCAACGTCCTGACTTTC.